The sequence of this TCR beta chain was determined in a study of T cell responses to AZD1222 COVID-19 vaccine. Whole-study findings and limits: Just six people given AZD1222 tested seropositive at baseline.

As regards this clone: Its specificity is not known.

J gave up 3 bases and V 4 bases, and 6 bases lay outside the gene matches. The CDR3 has 14 residues. Germline V gene lookup returns CDR1 SGHDN and CDR2 FVKESK. Profiling relied on immunoSEQ multiplex PCR, and the TCRdb table lists in-frame clones only, not all of them. The sample includes about 200,000 clones, 91% of them seen just once. The V and J genes are TRBV14 and TRBJ2-7, with 7 positions matching TRBD1. Sequenced here: peripheral blood, sampled 28 days after the second AZD1222 dose. The TCR sequence derives from an adult who received the AZD1222 COVID-19 vaccine. The chain's CDR3 is CASSRGQSLYEQYF. The CDR3 nucleotides read TGTGCCAGCAGCCGGGGACAGTCACTCTACGAGCAGTACTTC.